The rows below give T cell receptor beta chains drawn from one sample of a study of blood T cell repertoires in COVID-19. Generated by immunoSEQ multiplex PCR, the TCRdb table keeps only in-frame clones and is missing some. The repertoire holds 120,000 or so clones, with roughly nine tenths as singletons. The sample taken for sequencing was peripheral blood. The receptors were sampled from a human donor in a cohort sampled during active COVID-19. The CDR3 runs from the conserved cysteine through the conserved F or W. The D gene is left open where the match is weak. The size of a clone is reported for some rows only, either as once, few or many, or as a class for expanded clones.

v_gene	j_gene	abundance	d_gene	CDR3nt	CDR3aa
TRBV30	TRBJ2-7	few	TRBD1	TGTGCCTGGAACCGGGACAGCTACTACGAGCAGTACTTC	CAWNRDSYYEQYF
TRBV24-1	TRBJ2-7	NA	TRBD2	TGTGCCACCAGTACTAGCGGGTCTTCCTACGAGCAGTACTTC	CATSTSGSSYEQYF
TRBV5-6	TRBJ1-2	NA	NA	TGTGCCAGCAGCTCCTCGCCAAGAGGGGAGGACGGCTACACCTTC	CASSSSPRGEDGYTF
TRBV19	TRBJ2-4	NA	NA	TGTGCCAGTAGTCATACCGGGACTGCAAATAGTGGTGCCAAAAACATTCAGTACTTC	CASSHTGTANSGAKNIQYF
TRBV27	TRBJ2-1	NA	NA	TGTGCCAGCAGTCCTAGCATAGCTGAGCAGTTCTTC	CASSPSIAEQFF
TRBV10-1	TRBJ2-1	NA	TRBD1	TGCGCCAGCCAGACAGGGGGAGGCTACAATGAGCAGTTCTTC	CASQTGGGYNEQFF
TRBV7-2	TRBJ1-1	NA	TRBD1	TGTGCCAGCAGCCCTTACAGGGGAAAGACTGAAGCTTTCTTT	CASSPYRGKTEAFF
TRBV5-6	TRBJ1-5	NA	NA	TGTGCCAGCAGCGGTGCCAGGGGCAATCAGCCCCAGCATTTT	CASSGARGNQPQHF
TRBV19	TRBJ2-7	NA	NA	TGTGCCAGTAGTGCTCGACTAGCCTACGAGCAGTACTTC	CASSARLAYEQYF
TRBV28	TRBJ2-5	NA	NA	TGTGCCAGCAGTCCCTCTTTCAGGGTCCAAGAGACCCAGTACTTC	CASSPSFRVQETQYF
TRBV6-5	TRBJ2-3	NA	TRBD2	TGTGCCAGCAGTATAGCGGGGGGGACAGATACGCAGTATTTT	CASSIAGGTDTQYF
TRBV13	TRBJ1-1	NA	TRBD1	TGTGCCAGCGCACAGGGGGCGAACACTGAAGCTTTCTTT	CASAQGANTEAFF
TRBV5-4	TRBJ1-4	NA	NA	TGTGCCAGCAGCTTACTTCCGAATGAAAAACTGTTTTTT	CASSLLPNEKLFF
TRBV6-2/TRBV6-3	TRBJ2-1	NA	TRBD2	TGTGCCAGCAGTTACTTTTGGGGGACTAGTAATGAGCAGTTCTTC	CASSYFWGTSNEQFF
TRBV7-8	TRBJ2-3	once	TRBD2	TGTGCCAGCAGCTCCCCGGGACTAGCGGGGCATGTCACAGATACGCAGTATTTT	CASSSPGLAGHVTDTQYF
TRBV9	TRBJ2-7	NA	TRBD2	TGTGCCAGCAGCCGGGGACTAGCGGGAGGGCGATCCGTCTACGAGCAGTACTTC	CASSRGLAGGRSVYEQYF
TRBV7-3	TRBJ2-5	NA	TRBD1	TGTGCCAGCAGCTTAGGCAGGGGGCAAGAGACCCAGTACTTC	CASSLGRGQETQYF
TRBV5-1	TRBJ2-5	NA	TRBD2	TGCGCCAGCAGCCGGCCGGGACTAGAGGAGACCCAGTACTTC	CASSRPGLEETQYF
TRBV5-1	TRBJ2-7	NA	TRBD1	TGCGCCAGCAGGCCAGGCTCGACAGGGGGCTACGAGCAGTACTTC	CASRPGSTGGYEQYF
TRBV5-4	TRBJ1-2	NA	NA	TGTGCCAGCAGCTTGATTGAAGGGGGCTATGGCTACACCTTC	CASSLIEGGYGYTF
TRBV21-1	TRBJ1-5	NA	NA	TGTGCCAGCAGCAAACGGAAAGGGGGCGGTCGCAATCAGCCCCAGCATTTT	CASSKRKGGGRNQPQHF
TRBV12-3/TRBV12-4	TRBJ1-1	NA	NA	TGTGCCAGCAGCCAAGCCCGCGACACTGAAGCTTTCTTT	CASSQARDTEAFF
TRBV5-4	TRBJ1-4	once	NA	TGTGCCAGCAGCTTGGAACAGGGACGGAATGAAAAACTGTTTTTT	CASSLEQGRNEKLFF
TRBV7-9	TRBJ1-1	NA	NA	TGTGCCAGCAGCCCCATGGACACAGAAGCTTTCTTT	CASSPMDTEAFF
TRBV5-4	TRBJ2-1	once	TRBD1	TGTGCCAGCAGCACCACAGGGGCGTCCGTCTACAATGAGCAGTTCTTC	CASSTTGASVYNEQFF
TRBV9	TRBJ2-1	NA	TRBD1	TGTGCCAGCAGTGAAGACAGGGTGGGACGCAATGAGCAGTTCTTC	CASSEDRVGRNEQFF
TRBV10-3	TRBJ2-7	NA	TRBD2	TGTGCCATCAGTGAGCCCGCTAGCGGGAGCTCCTACGAGCAGTACTTC	CAISEPASGSSYEQYF
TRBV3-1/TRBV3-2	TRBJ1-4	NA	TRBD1	TGTGCCAGCAGCGGCCACAGGGGTTCGTGGGGAAAACTGTTTTTT	CASSGHRGSWGKLFF
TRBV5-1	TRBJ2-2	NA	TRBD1	TGCGCCAGCACCACGGGGACAGTGAACACCGGGGAGCTGTTTTTT	CASTTGTVNTGELFF
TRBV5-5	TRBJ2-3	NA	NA	TGTGCCAGCAGCTTGGCTCGGTCCGATACGCAGTATTTT	CASSLARSDTQYF
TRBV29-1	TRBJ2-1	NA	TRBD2	TGCAGCGTTGTTATGGCTAGCGGGTTCGATGAGCAGTTCTTC	CSVVMASGFDEQFF
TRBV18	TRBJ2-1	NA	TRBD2	TGTGCCAGCTCACCTCCCGGGACTACCTACAATGAGCAGTTCTTC	CASSPPGTTYNEQFF
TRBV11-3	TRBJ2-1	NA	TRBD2	TGTGCCAGCAGCCTCGGGGGGACTAGCGGGAGGAGTGAGCAGTTCTTC	CASSLGGTSGRSEQFF
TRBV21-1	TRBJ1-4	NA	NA	TGTGCCAGCAGCAAACGGGAGGCGAGTGGAGAAAAACTGTTTTTT	CASSKREASGEKLFF
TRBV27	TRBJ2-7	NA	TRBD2	TGTGCCAGCAATCCCGGGACTAGCTTTCACGAGCAGTACTTC	CASNPGTSFHEQYF
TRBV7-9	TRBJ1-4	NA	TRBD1	TGTGCCAGCAGCTACGGGACAGGGGATGAAAAACTGTTTTTT	CASSYGTGDEKLFF
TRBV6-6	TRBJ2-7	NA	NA	TGTGCCAGCAGTAGAAGGACAGATTACTACGAGCAGTACTTC	CASSRRTDYYEQYF
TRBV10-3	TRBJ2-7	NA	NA	TGTGCCGCTAGGGGGACAACCTACGAGCAGTACTTC	CAARGTTYEQYF
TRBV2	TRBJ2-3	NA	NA	TGTGCCAGCAGCCCTGGGACTTCCGTAGTCTTAGATACGCAGTATTTT	CASSPGTSVVLDTQYF
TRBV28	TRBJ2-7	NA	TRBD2	TGTGCCAGCTCCGGGTATAGCGGGAGAGGGGCCTACGAGCAGTACTTC	CASSGYSGRGAYEQYF
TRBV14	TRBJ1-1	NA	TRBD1	TGTGCCAGCAGCCCACGGACAGGGTATGGGGAAGCTTTCTTT	CASSPRTGYGEAFF
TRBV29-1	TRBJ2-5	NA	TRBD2	TGCAGCGTTGCTGCGGGAGGAGGGCAAGAGACCCAGTACTTC	CSVAAGGGQETQYF
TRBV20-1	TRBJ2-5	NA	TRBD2	TGCAGTGCTAGTTTTAGCGGGGGCCAAGAGACCCAGTACTTC	CSASFSGGQETQYF
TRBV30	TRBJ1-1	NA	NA	TGTGCCTGGAGTGTACCCGGGCAGGGGAAGAACACTGAAGCTTTCTTT	CAWSVPGQGKNTEAFF
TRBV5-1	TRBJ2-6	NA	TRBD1	TGCGCCAGCATCCCCGGCCCGGCAGGGGGCGGTTCTGGGGCCAACGTCCTGACTTTC	CASIPGPAGGGSGANVLTF